Included here is one T cell receptor beta chain sequence, with context. In the authors' methods: From reference gene primer amplification, estimates of nucleated cell counts were derived. Sequencing used immunoSEQ multiplex PCR; TCRdb keeps in-frame clones, though not all of them. From that table come the V and J calls and clone size; the DNA was used to work out D and trimming. The data contain roughly 140,000 clones, 88% of them singletons. V lost 0 bases and J lost 9, with 15 bases in between. CDR1 is MGHRA and CDR2 is YSYEKL in the germline V gene. CDR3 length: 16 amino acids. These data originate in a study of blood T cell repertoires in COVID-19. Study as a whole: Collection of acute and convalescent COVID-19 samples took place in the United States, Italy and Spain. T cells, B-cell-depleted T cells, or PBMCs provided the cDNA or gDNA that served as material.

The source material was peripheral blood. The V gene is TRBV4-1, the J gene TRBJ1-6; the D gene is possibly TRBD1 (5 bases). This TCR was recovered from a man between 65 and 85 years old with acute or convalescent COVID-19. The CDR3 is CASSQEGLRMGSPLHF. Written as DNA, the CDR3 is TGCGCCAGCAGCCAAGAGGGACTCAGGATGGGTTCACCCCTCCACTTT.